The clone carrying this T cell receptor beta chain was found a few times. Its target is not known. The sample comes from a study of cytomegalovirus exposure and HLA in healthy donors. The table came from immunoSEQ multiplex PCR; TCRdb's copy has only in-frame clones and leaves some out. The sample has 90,000 to 130,000 clones, roughly 88% seen once. Study-wide findings and caveats: Most TCR sequences were rare, but some public TCRs occurred in many donors. According to the study, 160 or so TCR beta chains were cytomegalovirus-associated. Both high specificity and high sensitivity reportedly marked the classifier's diagnosis of cytomegalovirus status.

The germline V gene encodes CDR1 SGHDT and CDR2 YYEEEE. CDR3 length equals 13 residues. After removal of 3 bases from V and 4 bases from J, the junction contained 2 bases not matched to a gene. The sequenced material came from PBMCs. The sequence was collected from a woman aged 18-29 years in good health and CMV-seronegative. The chain links TRBV5-6 to TRBJ1-2; 8 bases line up with TRBD1. CDR3 amino acids: CASSSDRVYGYTF. As DNA, the CDR3 is TGTGCCAGCAGCTCGGACAGGGTCTATGGCTACACCTTC. Looking up the rest from reference TRBV5-6 and TRBJ1-2 gives the full variable domain: DAGVTQSPTHLIKTRGQQVTLRCSPKSGHDTVSWYQQALGQGPQFIFQYYEEEERQRGNFPDRFSGHQFPNYSSELNVNALLLGDSALYLCASSSDRVYGYTFGSGTRLTVV.